This T cell receptor (beta chain) is from a study of PD-1 blockade in classical Hodgkin lymphoma. Study-wide results and limits: Compared with healthy donors, newly diagnosed patients reportedly showed lower baseline TCR diversity.

Brentuximab vedotin exposure varied among the patients, all of whom had relapsed after autologous stem cell transplantation. Researchers pulled CD8+ T cells out of thawed PBMCs using magnetic negative selection. This CDR3 has 16 amino acids. Per germline, CDR1 LNHNV and CDR2 YYDKDF (reference sequence). V was clipped by 1 base and J by 5 bases, with 18 bases between them. Remarks on this clone: Its antigen is unidentified.

Clones were sequenced by immunoSEQ multiplex PCR, and TCRdb holds only the in-frame ones, with some missing. The sample lists some 2,500 clones, under 80% occurring once. The sequence came from a human donor with classical Hodgkin lymphoma. The chain couples TRBV15 to TRBJ2-7, with D perhaps TRBD1 (6 bases). Sequencing was performed on CD8+ T cells from blood, taken at baseline. CDR3 nucleotide sequence: TGTGCCACCAGCAGAGGCTCGGGGCAGGGGCGGAACGAGCAGTACTTC. Protein sequence: CATSRGSGQGRNEQYF.